This TCR beta chain is drawn from a study of T cell changes during pregnancy in multiple sclerosis (dated by TCRdb to 2018 to 2020). Regarding the complete study: The study looked at changes in the T cell repertoire across pregnancy in women with multiple sclerosis.

The library was produced with the immunoSEQ multiplex PCR assay. The table comes from immuneACCESS by way of TCRdb, which keeps in-frame sequences with V and J called. Part of the clones is missing from these tables; in studies checked, under half for an unresolved V gene and the rest for unknown reasons. The sample yields roughly 50,000 clones; around 92% were counted once. The top ten hold approximately 0.25% of the sample. Turning to this clone: Its antigen remains undetermined. Base-call qualities are not available, and no considerably larger clone is one nucleotide away.

The germline V gene specifies KGHSH as CDR1 and LQKENI as CDR2. The junction carries 8 bases between V and J, which are trimmed by 5 bases and 1 base respectively. From the cysteine up to the phenylalanine, the CDR3 has a length of 13 residues. The DNA shown is the 39-base CDR3, in frame from base 1. The rearrangement joined TRBV18 to TRBJ1-1, with a tentative D gene TRBD1 over 6 matching bases. The sequences come from CD4+ T cells from peripheral blood mononuclear cells, collected in the third trimester of pregnancy. The sequence was obtained from a female donor with multiple sclerosis, enrolled in a pregnancy study. CDR3 loop: CASSTGTNTEAFF. The sequence in DNA is TGTGCCAGCTCAACAGGGACGAACACTGAAGCTTTCTTT.